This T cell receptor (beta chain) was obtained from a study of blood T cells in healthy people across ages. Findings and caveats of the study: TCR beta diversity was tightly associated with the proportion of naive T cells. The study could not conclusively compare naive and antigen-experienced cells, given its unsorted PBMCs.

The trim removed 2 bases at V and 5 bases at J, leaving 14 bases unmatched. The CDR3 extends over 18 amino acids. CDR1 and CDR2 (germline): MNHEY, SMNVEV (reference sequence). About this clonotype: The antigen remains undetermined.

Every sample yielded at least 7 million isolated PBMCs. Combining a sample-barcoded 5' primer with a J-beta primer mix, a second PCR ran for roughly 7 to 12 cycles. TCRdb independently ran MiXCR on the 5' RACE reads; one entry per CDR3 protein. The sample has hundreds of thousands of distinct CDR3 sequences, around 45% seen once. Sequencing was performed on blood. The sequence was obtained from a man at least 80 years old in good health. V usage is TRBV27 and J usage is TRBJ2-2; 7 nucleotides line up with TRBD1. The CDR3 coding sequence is TGTGCCAGCAGTTTAAGAGGTGTCAGGGGGAAGGGAACCGGGGAGCTGTTTTTT. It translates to CASSLRGVRGKGTGELFF.